The source of this TCR beta chain is a study of pediatric ulcerative colitis. Points from the study as a whole: Repertoires came from total lymphocyte DNA, so rare subsets like regulatory T cells may be missed.

The rectum was sampled with one to two pinch biopsies at colonoscopy. The junction had 5 bases not matched to a gene; V was cut back by 5 bases and J by 0 bases. This CDR3 has 16 amino acids. CDR1 and CDR2 from the germline V gene are SGHVS and FNYEAQ. Details on this clone: As yet, its antigen is unknown.

Sequencing depth was up to 500,000 reads per sample. Assay used: immunoSEQ multiplex PCR; TCRdb lists only in-frame clones, some missing. This table holds about 35,000 clones, 80% to 90% found once. The V and J genes are TRBV7-6 and TRBJ2-3, with 10 positions matching TRBD2. The sequencing sample was made of gut tissue. The source is a boy younger than 18 with mild ulcerative colitis. In nucleotides, the CDR3 is TGTGCCAGCAGCCGCGGACTAGCGGCTAGCACAGATACGCAGTATTTT. Its protein is CASSRGLAASTDTQYF.